A single sample gave rise to the 28 T cell receptor beta chains below, sequenced in a study of T cell changes during pregnancy in multiple sclerosis. Sequencing used immunoSEQ multiplex PCR; TCRdb keeps in-frame clones, though not all of them. This sample yields around 63,000 clones, of which 90% to 95% are seen a single time; about 2.3% belongs to the top ten. The material was peripheral blood, obtained in the third trimester of pregnancy. These receptors all come from a female donor in good health, enrolled as a control in a pregnancy study.

V and J are TRBV9 and TRBJ2-5, with 8 bases lining up with TRBD2. V trimming: 0 bases; J trimming: 5 bases; junction bases outside the gene matches: 6. CDR1 SGDLS and CDR2 YYNGEE come from the germline V gene. The CDR3 has 15 amino acids. The CDR3 is CASSVGASGWETQYF. The CDR3 DNA follows: TGTGCCAGCAGCGTAGGTGCTAGCGGGTGGGAGACCCAGTACTTC.

The CDR3 protein is CASSLGLQGALNYGYTF. The CDR3 region has the DNA TGTGCCAGCAGCTTAGGCCTACAGGGGGCCTTAAACTATGGCTACACCTTC. The genes are TRBV13 and TRBJ1-2, with 9 bases matching TRBD1. The CDR3 is 17 amino acids. Germline CDR1 and CDR2: PRHDT and FYEKMQ (reference sequence). J was trimmed by 2 bases and V by 0 bases; bases with no gene match: 7.

This chain connects TRBV7-8 to TRBJ1-5; no clear D gene. CDR3 length: 14 residues. Looked up from germline, CDR1 is SGHVS and CDR2 is FQNEAQ. The V end lost 4 bases, the J end lost 6 bases, and 13 bases lay between the germline ends. CDR3 DNA sequence: TGTGCCAGCAGCTCGGTCGGGTTTCTTCAGCCCCAGCATTTT. Protein: CASSSVGFLQPQHF.

V is TRBV28 and J is TRBJ2-2; perhaps TRBD2 as D (6 bases). The CDR3 runs 16 residues. Looked up from germline, CDR1 is MDHEN and CDR2 is SYDVKM. V was pared by 5 bases and J by 1 base, with 14 bases between. CDR3 DNA: TGTGCCAGCAGTGACTTTGGGCGGGGGAACACCGGGGAGCTGTTTTTT. Translation: CASSDFGRGNTGELFF.

V gene TRBV11-3 combines with J gene TRBJ2-7, with 8 nucleotides matching TRBD1. This CDR3 is built from 16 residues. The ends lost 4 bases at V and 9 bases at J; junction bases unmatched: 17. CDR1 is SGHNT, CDR2 YENEEA, per germline. CDR3 protein: CASSSKTGTGNPRQYF. Here the CDR3 DNA reads TGTGCCAGCAGCTCAAAAACCGGGACAGGCAACCCCCGGCAGTACTTC.

This CDR3 reads CASGPSGGSGANVLTF. The CDR3 nucleotides are TGTGCCAGCGGACCCTCCGGGGGGTCTGGGGCCAACGTCCTGACTTTC. The rearrangement uses TRBV6-4 and TRBJ2-6, with TRBD2 matching 7 bases. In germline, CDR1 is MRHNA, CDR2 SNTAGT. This CDR3 is 16 amino acids long. The ends lost 8 bases at V and 1 base at J; junction bases unmatched: 8.

V usage is TRBV5-8 and J usage is TRBJ2-1, with 8 bases that match TRBD1. Germline loops: CDR1 SGHTS, CDR2 YDEGEE. The CDR3 has 15 amino acids. J was trimmed by 6 bases and V by 2 bases; bases with no gene match: 7. In nucleotides, the CDR3 is TGTGCCAGCAGCTTACGACAGGGGTTGGGCAATGAGCAGTTCTTC. This encodes CASSLRQGLGNEQFF.

The chain combines TRBV5-1 with TRBJ2-7; TRBD1 agrees at 9 bases. J gave up 6 bases and V 0 bases, and 4 bases lay outside the gene matches. The CDR3 sequence is 14 residues long. From germline, CDR1 is SGHRS and CDR2 YFSETQ. CDR3 bases: TGCGCCAGCAGCTTGGGGGACAGGGACCGCGAGCAGTACTTC. Translating it yields CASSLGDRDREQYF. The whole variable domain, remainder taken from reference TRBV5-1 and TRBJ2-7, is KAGVTQTPRYLIKTRGQQVTLSCSPISGHRSVSWYQQTPGQGLQFLFEYFSETQRNKGNFPGRFSGRQFSNSRSEMNVSTLELGDSALYLCASSLGDRDREQYFGPGTRLTVT.

The chain has TRBV7-9 and TRBJ2-7; 8 nucleotides agree with TRBD1. In germline, CDR1 is SEHNR, CDR2 FQNEAQ (reference sequence). Trimming took 5 bases from V and 3 from J; bases not matched to a gene: 21. The CDR3 contains 19 residues. CDR3 in amino acids: CASSPSQSPGTGIFYEQYF. CDR3 nucleotide sequence: TGTGCCAGCAGCCCCAGCCAGAGCCCAGGGACAGGAATCTTCTACGAGCAGTACTTC.

The chain recombines TRBV30 with TRBJ1-2; perhaps TRBD1 as D (6 bases). The germline V gene encodes CDR1 GTSNPN and CDR2 SVGIG (reference sequence). Trimming took off 4 bases at V and 0 bases at J, with 15 bases between the two ends. This CDR3 has 15 residues. In DNA, the CDR3 is TGTGCCTGGAACGACGCCGGGACATCTAACTATGGCTACACCTTC. This encodes CAWNDAGTSNYGYTF.

The chain combines TRBV7-9 with TRBJ1-2; D gene uncertain. The CDR3 is made up of 15 amino acids. V was cut by 5 bases and J by 6 bases, with 19 bases left in between. The germline CDR1 and CDR2 sequences are SEHNR and FQNEAQ (reference sequence). CDR3 coding DNA: TGTGCCAGCAGCCGCCGAGTCGGCAGGAGGGATGGCTACACCTTC. Protein product: CASSRRVGRRDGYTF.

The rearrangement links TRBV6-5 to TRBJ2-1, with TRBD2 as a possible D gene (6 bases). The CDR3 has 16 amino acids. The germline V and J ends were trimmed by 4 bases and 6 bases, with 19 bases remaining between them. CDR1 and CDR2 (germline): MNHEY, SVGAGI. DNA for the CDR3: TGTGCCAGCAGTTCCCGTGGACTACCCCGGACCAATGAGCAGTTCTTC. Translated, it gives CASSSRGLPRTNEQFF.

The chain couples TRBV27 to TRBJ2-2; D gene unclear. Germline CDR1 and CDR2: MNHEY and SMNVEV (reference sequence). This CDR3 spans 14 amino acids. V lost 2 bases and J lost 0, with 4 bases in between. CDR3: CASSLAANTGELFF. The CDR3, as DNA: TGTGCCAGCAGTTTAGCAGCGAACACCGGGGAGCTGTTTTTT.

The V call is TRBV19, the J call TRBJ2-6; 11 positions agree with TRBD1. The CDR3 consists of 18 residues. Germline assignment: CDR1 LNHDA and CDR2 SQIVND (reference sequence). The junction had 6 bases not matched to a gene; V was cut back by 5 bases and J by 0 bases. The CDR3 spells CASSRAGTGGSGANVLTF. For the CDR3, the DNA is TGTGCCAGTAGTCGCGCCGGGACAGGGGGCTCTGGGGCCAACGTCCTGACTTTC.

The chain uses TRBV6-1 and TRBJ2-7; weak D call: TRBD2 (5 bases). With 8 bases removed from V and 4 bases from J, the gap between germline ends came to 21 bases. Germline-derived CDR1 and CDR2 are MNHNS and SASEGT. The CDR3 runs to 15 residues. In DNA form, the CDR3 reads TGTGCCAGCCGGAGGTCCACCGACGCGAATTACGAGCAGTACTTC. Translated, it gives CASRRSTDANYEQYF.

V and J are TRBV27 and TRBJ2-3; the match to TRBD2 covers 7 bases. J lost 6 bases, V lost 6 bases, and 18 bases had no gene match. The CDR3 consists of 17 residues. Germline assignment: CDR1 MNHEY and CDR2 SMNVEV (reference sequence). CDR3: CASSYITSAPSRDTQYF. CDR3 in DNA: TGTGCCAGCAGCTATATTACTAGCGCTCCCTCCCGGGATACGCAGTATTTT.

V gene TRBV10-2 combines with J gene TRBJ2-7; D gene unclear. Trimming removed 1 base from V and 2 bases from J, with 3 bases in between. Germline CDR1 and CDR2: WSHSY and SAAADI. The CDR3 covers 12 residues. In DNA form, the CDR3 reads TGCGCCAGCAGTGAGTTCACCTACGAGCAGTACTTC. Translated: CASSEFTYEQYF.

The CDR3 loop is CASTSVGGPNTGELFF. CDR3 coding DNA: TGTGCCAGTACCAGTGTGGGCGGGCCGAACACCGGGGAGCTGTTTTTT. V usage is TRBV19 and J usage is TRBJ2-2, with D possibly being TRBD2 (5 bases). Trimming removed 7 bases at V and 0 bases at J, with 15 bases between. The germline V gene has CDR1 LNHDA and CDR2 SQIVND (reference sequence). The CDR3 is 16 amino acids.

This clone was seen once. V gene TRBV5-5 combines with J gene TRBJ2-1; D gene ambiguous. CDR3 size: 13 residues. Germline V gives CDR1 SGHKS, CDR2 YYEKEE (reference sequence). The V end was cut by 4 bases, the J end by 4 bases, with 9 bases between. CDR3 DNA sequence: TGTGCCAGCAGCCGACTTGTGTACAATGAGCAGTTCTTC. Translated: CASSRLVYNEQFF.

The gene calls are TRBV10-3 and TRBJ2-7, with 10 bases fitting TRBD2. There are 18 residues in the CDR3. Germline values: CDR1 ENHRY, CDR2 SYGVKD. Trimming took 4 bases from V and 2 from J; bases not matched to a gene: 14. CDR3 coding DNA: TGTGCCATCAGTGGGCGCGGTCCTAGCGGGAGAAACCCCTACGAGCAGTACTTC. It yields the protein CAISGRGPSGRNPYEQYF.

V is TRBV28 and J is TRBJ2-1, with TRBD2 identical over 13 bases. Trimming cost V 2 bases and J 7 bases; bases outside gene matches: 5. The CDR3 contains 16 residues. Germline CDR1 is MDHEN and CDR2 is SYDVKM. CDR3: CASSLRTSGSGNEQFF. The CDR3 nucleotides are TGTGCCAGCAGTTTAAGGACTAGCGGGAGCGGGAATGAGCAGTTCTTC.

V is TRBV9 and J is TRBJ1-6; D possibly corresponds to TRBD1 (5 bases). The CDR3 contains 15 residues. The germline V and J ends were trimmed by 3 bases and 8 bases, with 15 bases remaining between them. CDR1 and CDR2 (germline): SGDLS, YYNGEE. DNA of the CDR3: TGTGCCAGCAGCGCGGACGGATGGGGCGATTCACCCCTCCACTTT. It specifies CASSADGWGDSPLHF.

This clone was observed a handful of times. The J gene is TRBJ2-2, the V gene TRBV19; D gene uncertain. Looked up from germline, CDR1 is LNHDA and CDR2 is SQIVND (reference sequence). The CDR3 sequence is 15 residues long. Between the trimmed V and J ends, which lost 4 bases and 5 bases, there was a span of 14 bases. CDR3 loop: CASSTYRSLTGELFF. In DNA, the CDR3 is TGTGCCAGTAGTACCTACCGTTCCCTGACCGGGGAGCTGTTTTTT.

The chain couples TRBV6-5 to TRBJ2-2, with TRBD1 matching over 9 bases. CDR1 is MNHEY, CDR2 SVGAGI, per germline. Losses at the gene ends were 9 bases for V and 3 bases for J; bases not matched to a gene: 5. The CDR3 extends over 14 amino acids. CDR3 DNA sequence: TGTGCCAGTAAACAGGGGGCGGACACCGGGGAGCTGTTTTTT. Amino acid sequence: CASKQGADTGELFF.

The rearrangement joins TRBV7-6 to TRBJ2-7, with 7 positions matching TRBD1. This CDR3 comprises 14 residues. Germline lookup yields CDR1 SGHVS and CDR2 FNYEAQ. After removal of 7 bases from V and 4 bases from J, the junction contained 10 bases not matched to a gene. CDR3 in amino acids: CASTTWDSRYEQYF. The CDR3 nucleotides read TGTGCCAGCACCACATGGGACAGCAGATACGAGCAGTACTTC.

This chain uses TRBV5-1 with TRBJ2-7, with 10 bases that match TRBD1. V shed 4 bases, J shed 12 bases, and the junction held 13 bases outside the gene matches. The CDR3 sequence is 14 residues long. CDR1 is SGHRS, CDR2 YFSETQ, per germline. The CDR3 DNA sequence: TGCGCCAGCAGCCCGGGGACAGGGGACCGGGGGCTGTACTTC. Residues: CASSPGTGDRGLYF.

This clone has more than one count but fewer than ten. One end of the junction is discordant with germline, which a read error may explain. This sequence joins TRBV7-7 and TRBJ2-5, with 9 bases aligning to TRBD1. This CDR3 has 16 residues. The germline gives CDR1 SSHAT, CDR2 FNYEAQ (reference sequence). CDR3 region: CASSLFDGTGKETQYF. The CDR3 DNA reads TGTGCTAGCAGCTTATTTGACGGGACAGGGAAAGAGACCCAGTACTTC.

The chain has TRBV19 and TRBJ2-5; TRBD2 is a possible D gene (5 bases). Trimming removed 3 bases from V and 5 bases from J, with 10 bases in between. Germline V gene data show CDR1 as LNHDA and CDR2 as SQIVND (reference sequence). This CDR3 comprises 13 residues. The CDR3 spells CASSIDLAETQYF. For the CDR3, the DNA is TGTGCCAGTAGTATTGACCTAGCTGAGACCCAGTACTTC.